The next 20 T cell receptor beta chains were all read from a single sample in a study of CD8 T cells in Susac syndrome. RNA amounts of about 0.5 to 1 ug underwent reverse transcription with random hexamers. One entry per CDR3 protein results from TCRdb running MiXCR on the immunoSEQ multiplex PCR reads. The sample lists 180,000 or so distinct CDR3 sequences, more than 90% occurring once. Material: CD4+ T cells from PBMCs. These receptors were collected from a human donor with multiple sclerosis.

The chain has TRBV29-1 and TRBJ1-1, with D maybe TRBD1 (6 bases). Trimming shortened V by 5 bases and J by 7 bases, and 17 bases separated the two germline ends. CDR1 SQVTM and CDR2 ANQGSEA come from the germline V gene. This CDR3 has 13 residues. Here the CDR3 DNA reads TGCAGCGTTTCCACAGGGTTCAACGGTGAAGCTTTCTTT. Amino acid sequence: CSVSTGFNGEAFF.

This clonotype has only one observation. This chain uses TRBV4-1 with TRBJ1-1, with D perhaps TRBD1 (5 bases). The germline V gene has CDR1 MGHRA and CDR2 YSYEKL. V gave up 4 bases and J gave up 11 bases, with 14 bases separating them. The CDR3 totals 12 residues. CDR3 sequence reads: CASSPLGRGAFF. CDR3 coding DNA: TGCGCCAGCAGCCCACTGGGACGGGGCGCTTTCTTT.

The chain carries TRBV12-3 or TRBV12-4 and TRBJ1-5; the D gene is possibly TRBD1 (5 bases). This CDR3 comprises 14 residues. Deletions cut 7 bases from V and 8 bases from J, with 18 bases between. The CDR3 coding sequence is TGTGCCAGCAACCCCGGGACGGAAGGTAAGCCCCAGCATTTT. It yields the protein CASNPGTEGKPQHF.

This chain uses TRBV7-2 with TRBJ2-2, with D perhaps assigned TRBD1 or TRBD2 (5 bases each). The germline CDR1 and CDR2 sequences are SGHTA and FQGNSA. The CDR3 is 15 amino acids. V dropped 7 bases and J dropped 1 base, with 13 bases sitting between them. The DNA for the CDR3 is TGTGCCAGCAACCTCAGGGAGAAGAACACCGGGGAGCTGTTTTTT. This translates into CASNLREKNTGELFF. The complete variable domain, with remaining parts taken from reference TRBV7-2 and TRBJ2-2, reads GAGVSQSPSNKVTEKGKDVELRCDPISGHTALYWYRQSLGQGLEFLIYFQGNSAPDKSGLPSDRFSAERTGGSVSTLTIQRTQQEDSAVYLCASNLREKNTGELFFGEGSRLTVL.

This rearrangement joins TRBV3-1 to TRBJ2-7, with 8 bases identical to TRBD1. J lost 3 bases, V lost 4 bases, and 5 bases had no gene match. The germline V gene has CDR1 LGHDT and CDR2 YNNKEL (reference sequence). The CDR3 covers 14 residues. The CDR3 DNA reads TGTGCCAGCAGCCGTACAGGGGGGAACTACGAGCAGTACTTC. Translated, it gives CASSRTGGNYEQYF.

V usage is TRBV29-1 and J usage is TRBJ2-1; D is possibly TRBD2 (6 bases). The CDR3 has 13 amino acids. Trimming removed 4 bases at V and 5 bases at J, with 12 bases between. Germline lookup yields CDR1 SQVTM and CDR2 ANQGSEA. CDR3 in DNA: TGCAGCGTTGGCGGGACTGGGAACAATGAGCAGTTCTTC. Its protein is CSVGGTGNNEQFF.

The CDR3 coding sequence is TGTGCCACCAGTGACTCGGGACTAGCCTACAATGAGCAGTTCTTC. This codes for CATSDSGLAYNEQFF. The rearrangement joins TRBV24-1 to TRBJ2-1; 8 positions agree with TRBD2. CDR3 length: 15 residues. V shed 4 bases and J 2 bases; nucleotides not matched to a gene: 3. Germline CDR1 KGHDR, CDR2 SFDVKD.

V and J are TRBV29-1 and TRBJ1-2; 10 nucleotides match TRBD1. Germline CDR1 reads SQVTM; CDR2 reads ANQGSEA. This CDR3 comprises 15 residues. V lost 6 bases and J lost 0; bases outside the gene matches: 7. CDR3 region: CSVSGTGATNYGYTF. The CDR3 DNA reads as TGCAGCGTATCCGGGACAGGGGCTACTAACTATGGCTACACCTTC.

This sequence joins TRBV30 and TRBJ2-5, with 7 bases that match TRBD2. The germline CDR1 and CDR2 sequences are GTSNPN and SVGIG (reference sequence). J was trimmed by 6 bases and V by 1 base; bases with no gene match: 5. This CDR3 has 13 amino acids. The chain's CDR3 is CAWSGGGSQTQYF. CDR3 DNA sequence: TGTGCCTGGAGTGGGGGCGGGAGTCAGACCCAGTACTTC.

The V call is TRBV18, the J call TRBJ1-1; tentatively, D is TRBD1 (5 bases). Germline-derived CDR1 and CDR2 are KGHSH and LQKENI. The CDR3 is 15 amino acids. V lost 3 bases to trimming and J lost 6 bases, with 17 bases between them. CDR3 sequence reads: CASSPAGGKGPEAFF. The CDR3, as DNA: TGTGCCAGCTCACCGGCGGGGGGGAAAGGCCCTGAAGCTTTCTTT.

This chain connects TRBV20-1 to TRBJ1-2, with D uncertain. Germline CDR1 reads DFQATT; CDR2 reads SNEGSKA (reference sequence). This CDR3 comprises 12 residues. V lost 6 bases and J lost 5, with 13 bases in between. The chain's CDR3 is CSAPSVPYGYTF. The CDR3 DNA is TGCAGTGCCCCCTCTGTGCCTTATGGCTACACCTTC.

The chain carries TRBV30 and TRBJ1-1; 7 nucleotides line up with TRBD1. Germline V gives CDR1 GTSNPN, CDR2 SVGIG (reference sequence). The CDR3 runs 13 residues. The ends lost 0 bases at V and 3 bases at J; junction bases unmatched: 1. The CDR3, as DNA: TGTGCCTGGAGTGTACAGGGGTACACTGAAGCTTTCTTT. Translated, it gives CAWSVQGYTEAFF.

The rearrangement uses TRBV29-1 and TRBJ2-1; a possible D gene is TRBD2 (5 bases). V was cut by 4 bases and J by 7 bases, with 14 bases left in between. The CDR3 runs to 13 residues. The V gene's germline CDR1 is SQVTM and CDR2 ANQGSEA. CDR3 residues: CSVASGRRNEQFF. The CDR3 DNA reads TGCAGCGTTGCAAGCGGAAGGAGAAATGAGCAGTTCTTC.

This chain joins TRBV14 and TRBJ2-1; D gene unclear. This CDR3 has 13 residues. The V end was cut by 7 bases, the J end by 5 bases, with 12 bases between. Per germline, CDR1 SGHDN and CDR2 FVKESK. The CDR3 reads CASKRRVDNEQFF. CDR3 nucleotide sequence: TGTGCCAGCAAGAGACGGGTCGACAATGAGCAGTTCTTC.

This chain's CDR3 is CAWSVRGSMLGQPQHF. The CDR3 DNA follows: TGTGCCTGGAGTGTACGGGGGTCGATGCTTGGCCAGCCCCAGCATTTT. V is TRBV30 and J is TRBJ1-5; maybe TRBD1 (5 bases). Trimming shortened V by 0 bases and J by 7 bases, and 19 bases separated the two germline ends. The germline gives CDR1 GTSNPN, CDR2 SVGIG (reference sequence). The CDR3 is 16 residues long.

The chain couples TRBV29-1 to TRBJ1-1; weak D call: TRBD1 (5 bases). CDR1 SQVTM and CDR2 ANQGSEA come from the germline V gene. The V end lost 4 bases, the J end lost 4 bases, and 19 bases lay between the germline ends. This CDR3 contains 15 residues. CDR3: CSVAGGGSLSTEAFF. The CDR3 region has the DNA TGCAGCGTTGCCGGGGGAGGGAGTCTATCCACTGAAGCTTTCTTT. Full variable domain (outside the CDR3, taken from reference TRBV29-1 and TRBJ1-1): SAVISQKPSRDICQRGTSLTIQCQVDSQVTMMFWYRQQPGQSLTLIATANQGSEATYESGFVIDKFPISRPNLTFSTLTVSNMSPEDSSIYLCSVAGGGSLSTEAFFGQGTRLTVV.

The chain uses TRBV5-6 and TRBJ2-7, with D uncertain. V was cut by 1 base and J by 2 bases, with 10 bases left in between. The CDR3 spans 14 residues. Germline CDR1 and CDR2: SGHDT and YYEEEE. This CDR3 is CASSLLTLTYEQYF. In nucleotides, the CDR3 is TGTGCCAGCAGCTTGCTGACACTTACCTACGAGCAGTACTTC. Full variable domain (rest looked up from reference TRBV5-6 and TRBJ2-7): DAGVTQSPTHLIKTRGQQVTLRCSPKSGHDTVSWYQQALGQGPQFIFQYYEEEERQRGNFPDRFSGHQFPNYSSELNVNALLLGDSALYLCASSLLTLTYEQYFGPGTRLTVT.

Only one count was recorded for this clonotype. The chain is built from TRBV29-1 and TRBJ2-7; a possible D gene is TRBD2 (6 bases). Germline V CDR1 and CDR2: SQVTM, ANQGSEA. V lost 7 bases and J 6 bases, leaving 16 bases between the germline ends. The CDR3 has 12 residues. Written as DNA, the CDR3 is TGCAGCGCCGGATGGGGGGTCAGCGAGCAGTACTTC. This translates into CSAGWGVSEQYF.

The chain uses TRBV14 and TRBJ2-3, with 7 bases aligning to TRBD2. This CDR3 region has 16 residues. CDR1 and CDR2 from the germline V gene are SGHDN and FVKESK. Trimming cost V 0 bases and J 3 bases; bases outside gene matches: 6. The CDR3 nucleotides read TGTGCCAGCAGCCAAGACGGGGGAGCGGGAACAGATACGCAGTATTTT. It specifies CASSQDGGAGTDTQYF.

The chain combines TRBV29-1 with TRBJ1-1, with 7 bases that match TRBD1. V trimming: 7 bases; J trimming: 5 bases; junction bases outside the gene matches: 4. The CDR3 loop spans 11 amino acids. Per the germline V gene, CDR1 is SQVTM and CDR2 is ANQGSEA. The CDR3 region is CSAQGVTEAFF. Here the CDR3 DNA reads TGCAGCGCCCAGGGGGTGACTGAAGCTTTCTTT. Full variable domain (remainder filled in from reference TRBV29-1 and TRBJ1-1): SAVISQKPSRDICQRGTSLTIQCQVDSQVTMMFWYRQQPGQSLTLIATANQGSEATYESGFVIDKFPISRPNLTFSTLTVSNMSPEDSSIYLCSAQGVTEAFFGQGTRLTVV.